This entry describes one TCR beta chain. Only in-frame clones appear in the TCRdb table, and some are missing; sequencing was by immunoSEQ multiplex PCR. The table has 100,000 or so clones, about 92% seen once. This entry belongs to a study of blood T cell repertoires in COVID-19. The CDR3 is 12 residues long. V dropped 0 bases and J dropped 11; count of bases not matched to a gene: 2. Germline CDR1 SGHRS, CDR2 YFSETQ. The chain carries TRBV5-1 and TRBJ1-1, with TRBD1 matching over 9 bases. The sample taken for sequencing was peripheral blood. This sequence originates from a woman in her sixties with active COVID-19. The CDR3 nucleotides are TGCGCCAGCAGCTTGGACAGGGGGCAGGCTTTCTTT. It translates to CASSLDRGQAFF.